This entry lists 22 T cell receptor beta chains sequenced from one sample in a study of shared clonotypes between healthy human individuals. Assay: immunoSEQ multiplex PCR; the TCRdb copy retains only in-frame clones and omits some. The sample has a few million clones; 80% to 95% are singletons. CD45RO-negative, CCR7-positively selected cells formed the naive CD8 fraction, excluding terminally differentiated effector memory CD45RA+ cells. The sample comprised naive CD8+ T cells from PBMCs. The receptors stem from a man younger than 30 in good health. Some clones in this sample may be carry-over from other donors' samples.

The genes are TRBV4-1 and TRBJ2-7, with D hard to call. The germline V gene has CDR1 MGHRA and CDR2 YSYEKL. V lost 0 bases and J lost 4, with 13 bases in between. The length of the CDR3 is 15 residues. CDR3 residues: CASSQDRPPGYEQYF. The CDR3 DNA reads TGCGCCAGCAGCCAAGATCGGCCTCCCGGGTACGAGCAGTACTTC.

The chain carries TRBV13 and TRBJ1-3; no firm D call. The CDR3 is made up of 15 amino acids. The germline V gene encodes CDR1 PRHDT and CDR2 FYEKMQ (reference sequence). The V gene lost 3 bases and the J gene lost 5 bases, with 14 bases spanning the gap. CDR3 region: CASSFFHESRNTIYF. The CDR3 DNA reads as TGTGCCAGCAGCTTCTTCCACGAATCCAGAAACACCATATATTTT.

The gene calls are TRBV4-1 and TRBJ2-7; either TRBD1 or TRBD2 may supply D (5 bases each). The V end was cut by 0 bases, the J end by 2 bases, with 11 bases between. This CDR3 contains 15 residues. Germline loops: CDR1 MGHRA, CDR2 YSYEKL. The CDR3 sequence: CASSQDRGPPYEQYF. The CDR3 DNA is TGCGCCAGCAGCCAAGATCGGGGACCCCCCTACGAGCAGTACTTC.

The chain carries TRBV15 and TRBJ1-4; 7 bases map to TRBD1. This CDR3 has 14 amino acids. Per germline, CDR1 LNHNV and CDR2 YYDKDF (reference sequence). V trimming: 3 bases; J trimming: 7 bases; junction bases outside the gene matches: 5. The CDR3 region is CATSRTGKREKLFF. CDR3 in DNA: TGTGCCACCAGCAGGACAGGGAAGCGTGAAAAACTGTTTTTT.

This clone occurred once. Sequence at one end of the junction differs from germline and may be a read error. This CDR3 is also generated by other DNA sequences in the sample. The chain carries TRBV5-1 and TRBJ2-7, with D unresolved. This CDR3 region has 17 residues. Per the germline V gene, CDR1 is SGHRS and CDR2 is YFSETQ. The CDR3 DNA reads as TGCGCCAGCAGCGGAGAAGTTATGAGGAGCCGCTCCTATGAGCAGTACTTC. This translates into CASSGEVMRSRSYEQYF.

Details on this clone: The sample carries other DNA sequences with the same CDR3. The chain is built from TRBV10-3 and TRBJ1-1; tentative D call: TRBD1 (5 bases). Germline V gives CDR1 ENHRY, CDR2 SYGVKD. CDR3 size: 14 residues. Trimming shortened V by 8 bases and J by 1 base, and 14 bases separated the two germline ends. CDR3 sequence reads: CAIRRVGGNTEAFF. The CDR3 DNA follows: TGTGCCATCCGCCGGGTTGGGGGGAACACTGAAGCTTTCTTT.

This chain connects TRBV25-1 to TRBJ1-1, with D unclear. The germline V gene encodes CDR1 MGHDK and CDR2 SYGVNS. The CDR3 has 10 amino acids. V lost 8 bases and J 8 bases, leaving 9 bases between the germline ends. The CDR3 protein is CASRAGEAFF. The CDR3 coding sequence is TGTGCCAGCCGGGCTGGGGAAGCTTTCTTT.

The V gene is TRBV25-1, the J gene TRBJ1-6; no clear D. The CDR3 consists of 14 residues. The V gene lost 3 bases and the J gene lost 7 bases, with 10 bases spanning the gap. Per germline, CDR1 MGHDK and CDR2 SYGVNS. CDR3 in amino acids: CASSEKGWNSPLHF. CDR3 DNA: TGTGCCAGCAGTGAGAAGGGATGGAATTCACCCCTCCACTTT.

The chain joins TRBV2 to TRBJ1-2; 9 bases are shared with TRBD1. The V gene end was trimmed by 6 bases and the J gene end by 4 bases; junction bases not matched to a gene: 9. Germline V lookup: CDR1 SNHLY, CDR2 FYNNEI. The CDR3 is 15 amino acids. The CDR3 DNA reads TGTGCCAGCAGGGGGACAGGGATTTTCCTCTATGGCTACACCTTC. Translation: CASRGTGIFLYGYTF.

The chain uses TRBV4-3 and TRBJ2-3, with 9 bases lining up with TRBD2. CDR1 is LGHNA, CDR2 YSLEER, per germline. The CDR3 has 17 residues. The junction had 12 bases not matched to a gene; V was cut back by 3 bases and J by 5 bases. CDR3 in DNA: TGCGCCAGCAGCCAGATTACCGTAGCGGGAGATGGAGATACGCAGTATTTT. It yields the protein CASSQITVAGDGDTQYF.

CDR3 DNA: TGTGCCAGCAGTCCAAAACTACTAGCGGGGGCACCCAATGAGCAGTTCTTC. It encodes CASSPKLLAGAPNEQFF. The rearrangement joins TRBV27 to TRBJ2-1; 11 bases line up with TRBD2. CDR1 is MNHEY, CDR2 SMNVEV, per germline (reference sequence). This CDR3 has 17 residues. V gave up 5 bases and J gave up 6 bases; unmatched junction bases: 12.

The chain has TRBV7-9 and TRBJ2-5; possibly TRBD2 for D (6 bases). Trimming stripped 2 bases from V and 4 bases from J, with 14 bases between. Germline-derived CDR1 and CDR2 are SEHNR and FQNEAQ (reference sequence). This CDR3 spans 15 amino acids. CDR3 loop: CASSLLRVSGETQYF. DNA of the CDR3: TGTGCCAGCAGCTTATTGAGGGTTAGCGGAGAGACCCAGTACTTC.

The chain recombines TRBV10-3 with TRBJ2-7; the D gene is possibly TRBD2 (6 bases). The CDR3 is made up of 14 amino acids. CDR1 is ENHRY and CDR2 is SYGVKD in the germline V gene. The V gene lost 6 bases and the J gene lost 1 base, with 13 bases spanning the gap. The CDR3 here is CAIRQAGLSYEQYF. The CDR3 bases are TGTGCCATCAGGCAAGCGGGCCTTTCCTACGAGCAGTACTTC.

V and J are TRBV5-4 and TRBJ1-1; D gene unclear. The CDR3 has 12 residues. Trimming took off 1 base at V and 8 bases at J, with 9 bases between the two ends. Germline-derived CDR1 and CDR2 are SGHNT and YYREEE (reference sequence). Here the CDR3 reads CASSLTEAEAFF. CDR3 sequence (DNA): TGTGCCAGCAGCTTGACAGAGGCCGAAGCTTTCTTT.

This clone was detected once. The chain recombines TRBV7-2 with TRBJ2-7; the match to TRBD2 covers 10 bases. The V segment lost 0 bases and the J segment 1 base; nucleotides outside the gene matches: 9. CDR3 length equals 18 residues. Per the germline V gene, CDR1 is SGHTA and CDR2 is FQGNSA. The CDR3 sequence is CASSLAQNGLADSYEQYF. The CDR3 region has the DNA TGTGCCAGCAGCTTAGCGCAAAACGGACTAGCGGATTCCTACGAGCAGTACTTC.

The rearrangement joins TRBV7-9 to TRBJ1-1; 8 bases match TRBD1. CDR1 is SEHNR and CDR2 is FQNEAQ in the germline V gene (reference sequence). The V gene end was trimmed by 7 bases and the J gene end by 5 bases; junction bases not matched to a gene: 3. The CDR3 length is 12 residues. The CDR3 DNA reads as TGTGCCAGCAAAACAGGGGGAACTGAAGCTTTCTTT. Protein sequence: CASKTGGTEAFF.

The CDR3 DNA follows: TGTGCCAGCAGCGTAGGGCAGGGGGCCGAGCAGTACTTC. This translates into CASSVGQGAEQYF. The chain recombines TRBV9 with TRBJ2-7, with TRBD1 identical over 8 bases. The V gene's germline CDR1 is SGDLS and CDR2 YYNGEE. The CDR3 covers 13 residues. J lost 6 bases, V lost 0 bases, and 2 bases had no gene match.

Turning to this clone: Other DNA sequences in the same sample also yield this CDR3. The rearrangement uses TRBV27 and TRBJ2-7; weak D call: TRBD1 (5 bases). The CDR3 is made up of 16 amino acids. The germline V gene has CDR1 MNHEY and CDR2 SMNVEV (reference sequence). V lost 0 bases, J lost 0 bases, and 12 bases lay in between. For the CDR3, the DNA is TGTGCCAGCAGTTTATCGGCAGGGTCAAGCTCCTACGAGCAGTACTTC. Its protein product is CASSLSAGSSSYEQYF.

The gene calls are TRBV9 and TRBJ2-3; D is possibly TRBD2 (5 bases). Germline CDR1 is SGDLS and CDR2 is YYNGEE. The CDR3 is 15 residues long. V shed 2 bases and J shed 2 bases, with 12 bases lying between them. The CDR3 DNA follows: TGTGCCAGCAGCGTCCTCGGGGAAAACACAGATACGCAGTATTTT. Its protein is CASSVLGENTDTQYF.

The rearrangement links TRBV11-2 to TRBJ1-5; TRBD1 is a possible D gene (5 bases). CDR1 is SGHAT, CDR2 FQNNGV, per germline. Trimming stripped 1 base from V and 2 bases from J, with 6 bases between. The CDR3 has 14 residues. CDR3 protein: CASSLGDGNQPQHF. In DNA form, the CDR3 reads TGTGCCAGCAGCTTAGGGGACGGCAATCAGCCCCAGCATTTT.

This chain uses TRBV5-4 with TRBJ2-1; TRBD1 agrees at 9 bases. Per the germline V gene, CDR1 is SGHNT and CDR2 is YYREEE (reference sequence). V lost 2 bases and J lost 2; bases outside the gene matches: 5. The CDR3 runs to 16 residues. CDR3 in amino acids: CASSFLGDRAYNEQFF. The CDR3 DNA reads TGTGCCAGCAGCTTTTTGGGGGACAGGGCCTACAATGAGCAGTTCTTC. Based on the CDR3 plus reference TRBV5-4 and TRBJ2-1, the full variable domain is ETGVTQSPTHLIKTRGQQVTLRCSSQSGHNTVSWYQQALGQGPQFIFQYYREEENGRGNFPPRFSGLQFPNYSSELNVNALELDDSALYLCASSFLGDRAYNEQFFGPGTRLTVL.

This clone was detected once. The rearrangement uses TRBV11-3 and TRBJ2-7; 8 bases map to TRBD1. The length of the CDR3 is 14 residues. Germline values: CDR1 SGHNT, CDR2 YENEEA. Trimming took 3 bases from V and 2 from J; bases not matched to a gene: 3. CDR3 in amino acids: CASSFRQGTYEQYF. The CDR3 DNA follows: TGTGCCAGCAGCTTTAGACAGGGGACCTACGAGCAGTACTTC.